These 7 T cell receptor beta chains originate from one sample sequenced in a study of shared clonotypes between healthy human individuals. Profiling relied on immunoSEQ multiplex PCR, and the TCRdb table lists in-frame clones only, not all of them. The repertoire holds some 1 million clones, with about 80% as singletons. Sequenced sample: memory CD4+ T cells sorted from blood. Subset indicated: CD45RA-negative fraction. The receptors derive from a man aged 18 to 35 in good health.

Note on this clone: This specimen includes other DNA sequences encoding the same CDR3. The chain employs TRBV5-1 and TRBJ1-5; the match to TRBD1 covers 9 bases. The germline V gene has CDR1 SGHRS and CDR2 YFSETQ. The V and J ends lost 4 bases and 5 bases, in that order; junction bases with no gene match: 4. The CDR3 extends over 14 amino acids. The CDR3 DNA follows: TGCGCCAGCAGCCCCGACAGGGGGGATCAGCCCCAGCATTTT. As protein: CASSPDRGDQPQHF. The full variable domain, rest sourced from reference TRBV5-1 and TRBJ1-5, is KAGVTQTPRYLIKTRGQQVTLSCSPISGHRSVSWYQQTPGQGLQFLFEYFSETQRNKGNFPGRFSGRQFSNSRSEMNVSTLELGDSALYLCASSPDRGDQPQHFGDGTRLSIL.

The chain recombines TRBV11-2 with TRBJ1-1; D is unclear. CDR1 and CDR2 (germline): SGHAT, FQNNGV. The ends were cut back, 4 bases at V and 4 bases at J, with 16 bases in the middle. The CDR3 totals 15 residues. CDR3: CASSSGNDFGTEAFF. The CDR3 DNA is TGTGCCAGCAGCTCCGGAAACGATTTTGGCACTGAAGCTTTCTTT.

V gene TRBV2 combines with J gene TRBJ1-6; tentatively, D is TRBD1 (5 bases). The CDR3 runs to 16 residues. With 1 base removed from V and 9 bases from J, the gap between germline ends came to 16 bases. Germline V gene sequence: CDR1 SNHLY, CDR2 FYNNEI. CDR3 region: CASSEVDPFGGSPLHF. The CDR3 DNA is TGTGCCAGCAGTGAAGTGGACCCATTCGGGGGTTCACCCCTCCACTTT.

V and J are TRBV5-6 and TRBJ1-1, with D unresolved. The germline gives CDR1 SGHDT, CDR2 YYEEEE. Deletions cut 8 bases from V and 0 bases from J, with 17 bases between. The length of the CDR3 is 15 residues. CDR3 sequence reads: CARSDPQGLNTEAFF. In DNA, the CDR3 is TGTGCCAGGTCCGACCCCCAAGGGTTGAACACTGAAGCTTTCTTT.

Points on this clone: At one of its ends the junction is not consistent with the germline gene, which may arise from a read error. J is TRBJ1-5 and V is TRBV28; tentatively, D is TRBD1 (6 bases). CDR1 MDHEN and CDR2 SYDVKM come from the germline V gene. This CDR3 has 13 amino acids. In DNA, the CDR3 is TGTGCGAGCAGGCGGGACACCAATCAGCCCCAGCATTTT. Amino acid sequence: CASRRDTNQPQHF.

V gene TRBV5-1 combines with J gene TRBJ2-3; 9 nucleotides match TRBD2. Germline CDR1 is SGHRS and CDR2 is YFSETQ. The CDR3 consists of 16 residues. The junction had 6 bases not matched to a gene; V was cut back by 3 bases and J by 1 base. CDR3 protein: CASSSRERGGTDTQYF. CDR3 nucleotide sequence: TGCGCCAGCAGCTCCCGGGAGCGGGGGGGCACAGATACGCAGTATTTT.

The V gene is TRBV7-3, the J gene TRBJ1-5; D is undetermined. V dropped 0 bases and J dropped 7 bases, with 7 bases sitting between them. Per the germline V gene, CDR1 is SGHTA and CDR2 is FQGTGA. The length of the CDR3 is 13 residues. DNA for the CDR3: TGTGCCAGCAGCTTAACGGCCAGACAGCCCCAGCATTTT. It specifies CASSLTARQPQHF. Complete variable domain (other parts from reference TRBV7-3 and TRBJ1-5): GAGVSQTPSNKVTEKGKYVELRCDPISGHTALYWYRQSLGQGPEFLIYFQGTGAADDSGLPNDRFFAVRPEGSVSTLKIQRTERGDSAVYLCASSLTARQPQHFGDGTRLSIL.